This T cell receptor beta chain was retrieved from a study of blood T cell repertoires in COVID-19. Overall study: PBMCs, B-cell-depleted T cells, or T cells were the source of the cDNA or gDNA that made up the material.

Per the original data handling: The authors estimated nucleated cell counts from reference gene primer amplification. Here immunoSEQ multiplex PCR was the method, and the copy in TCRdb shows in-frame clones only, minus some. That table furnishes V, J and clone size, whereas the DNA furnished D and trimming. The repertoire includes almost 400,000 clones, 87% of them detected once, and about 2.1% sits in the top ten. This clonotype was obtained from a woman in her sixties with COVID-19, enrolled during active disease. Source material: peripheral blood.

CDR3 in DNA: TGTGCCAGCAGCCCCGGTAGTAGGGGATCGGGTCAGCCCCAGCATTTT. It translates to CASSPGSRGSGQPQHF. This chain links TRBV3-1 (or the pseudogene TRBV3-2) with TRBJ1-5; TRBD1 is a possible D gene (5 bases). The CDR3 is made up of 16 amino acids. The V end was cut by 4 bases, the J end by 6 bases, with 19 bases between. The V gene's germline CDR1 is LGHDT and CDR2 YNNKEL (reference sequence).